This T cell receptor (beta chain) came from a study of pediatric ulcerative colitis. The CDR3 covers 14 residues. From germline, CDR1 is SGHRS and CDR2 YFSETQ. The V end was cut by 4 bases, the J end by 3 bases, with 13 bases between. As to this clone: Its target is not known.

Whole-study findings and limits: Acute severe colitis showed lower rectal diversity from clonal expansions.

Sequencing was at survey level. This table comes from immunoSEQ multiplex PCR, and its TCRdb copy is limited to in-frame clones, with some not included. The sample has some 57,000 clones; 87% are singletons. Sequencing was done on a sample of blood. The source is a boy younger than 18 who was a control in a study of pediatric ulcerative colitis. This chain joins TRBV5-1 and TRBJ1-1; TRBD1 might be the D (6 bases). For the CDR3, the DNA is TGCGCCAGCAGCCTTCAACAGGGCTACACTGAAGCTTTCTTT. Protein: CASSLQQGYTEAFF.